Below, 12 T cell receptor beta chains from the same sample are listed, as sequenced in a study of blood T cell repertoires in COVID-19. Using immunoSEQ multiplex PCR, the repertoire was profiled, and TCRdb retains in-frame clones only, with some absent. The table has under 300,000 clones, approximately 90% seen once. The specimen was peripheral blood. The receptor source for this set is a woman between 40 and 50 years old who had recovered from COVID-19.

The rearrangement links TRBV5-4 to TRBJ2-2; D may be TRBD2 (7 bases). There are 14 residues in the CDR3. Germline CDR1 reads SGHNT; CDR2 reads YYREEE (reference sequence). V lost 10 bases, J lost 6 bases, and 19 bases lay in between. In DNA form, the CDR3 reads TGTGCCGGAACGAGGGGGGGGCGCGCCGGGGAGCTGTTTTTT. Translated: CAGTRGGRAGELFF.

This clone occurred a few times. The rearrangement uses TRBV7-2 and TRBJ2-7; 9 nucleotides align to TRBD2. The germline V gene encodes CDR1 SGHTA and CDR2 FQGNSA. The CDR3 spans 13 residues. Trimming at V came to 6 bases and at J to 5 bases, leaving 5 bases not matched to a gene. CDR3 sequence reads: CASSLAGRNEQYF. For the CDR3, the DNA is TGTGCCAGCAGTCTAGCGGGACGAAACGAGCAGTACTTC.

This clone was detected a few times. The chain is built from TRBV30 and TRBJ2-2; D remains unclear. Trimming stripped 4 bases from V and 1 base from J, with 7 bases between. Germline CDR1 is GTSNPN and CDR2 is SVGIG (reference sequence). This CDR3 contains 13 residues. The CDR3: CAWKLVNTGELFF. Written as DNA, the CDR3 is TGTGCCTGGAAGCTCGTGAACACCGGGGAGCTGTTTTTT. The full variable domain, its missing parts supplied by reference TRBV30 and TRBJ2-2, is SQTIHQWPATLVQPVGSPLSLECTVEGTSNPNLYWYRQAAGRGLQLLFYSVGIGQISSEVPQNLSASRPQDRQFILSSKKLLLSDSGFYLCAWKLVNTGELFFGEGSRLTVL.

The V and J genes are TRBV6-5 and TRBJ1-4, with D tentatively TRBD1 (6 bases). This CDR3 is built from 15 residues. Germline CDR1 and CDR2: MNHEY and SVGAGI. V lost 1 base and J lost 7, with 13 bases in between. The CDR3 DNA is TGTGCCAGCAGTTACTTTGGGGGCTCGGGTGAAAAACTGTTTTTT. It translates to CASSYFGGSGEKLFF.

This rearrangement joins TRBV2 to TRBJ2-4; TRBD1 might be the D (5 bases). Trimming removed 3 bases at V and 4 bases at J, with 10 bases between. Germline assignment: CDR1 SNHLY and CDR2 FYNNEI. The length of the CDR3 is 14 residues. CDR3: CASSDPGIKNIQYF. The CDR3 DNA follows: TGTGCCAGCAGTGATCCAGGGATTAAAAACATTCAGTACTTC.

This sequence joins TRBV11-2 and TRBJ2-6; TRBD1 might be the D (7 bases). The CDR3 consists of 19 residues. Trimming removed 1 base from V and 1 base from J, with 17 bases in between. CDR1 is SGHAT and CDR2 is FQNNGV in the germline V gene. CDR3 region: CASSLVRDRWGSGANVLTF. Written as DNA, the CDR3 is TGTGCCAGCAGCTTAGTGCGGGACAGATGGGGATCTGGGGCCAACGTCCTGACTTTC.

Here the CDR3 DNA reads TGTGCCAGCAGCCCAAGAGGGACAATGGGAGTCTACGAGCAGTACTTC. Amino acids: CASSPRGTMGVYEQYF. This chain uses TRBV7-2 with TRBJ2-7, with a possible D match to TRBD1 (6 bases). Trimming took 5 bases from V and 3 from J, leaving 20 bases between them. The CDR3 totals 16 residues. Germline CDR1 reads SGHTA; CDR2 reads FQGNSA.

This chain uses TRBV12-3 or TRBV12-4 with TRBJ2-7; D unresolved. Trimming cost V 6 bases and J 4 bases, with 13 bases left between them. The CDR3 covers 13 residues. The CDR3 is CASSLVNGYEQYF. CDR3 DNA: TGTGCCAGCAGCCTAGTAAACGGGTACGAGCAGTACTTC.

CDR3 loop: CASRGTGQGQETQYF. CDR3 bases: TGTGCCAGCAGGGGGACGGGACAGGGCCAAGAGACCCAGTACTTC. V usage is TRBV28 and J usage is TRBJ2-5, with TRBD1 matching 9 bases. V was clipped by 6 bases and J by 1 base; unmatched bases: 6. Germline V gives CDR1 MDHEN, CDR2 SYDVKM. The CDR3 covers 15 residues.

The gene calls are TRBV7-3 and TRBJ2-7, with 13 nucleotides matching TRBD2. Per germline, CDR1 SGHTA and CDR2 FQGTGA. The CDR3 extends over 15 amino acids. J lost 3 bases, V lost 8 bases, and 7 bases had no gene match. CDR3 in amino acids: CASSLAGGKGYEQYF. The CDR3 region has the DNA TGTGCCAGCTCACTAGCGGGAGGGAAAGGCTACGAGCAGTACTTC.

This clone is a singleton in its sample. V and J are TRBV6-6 and TRBJ2-5; 10 bases match TRBD2. Germline V gene data show CDR1 as MNHNY and CDR2 as SVGAGI (reference sequence). V shed 7 bases and J 4 bases; nucleotides not matched to a gene: 9. The CDR3 runs 15 residues. The CDR3 DNA reads TGTGCCAGCAATCGAGCGGGAGGGCCGGGAGAGACCCAGTACTTC. This gives the protein CASNRAGGPGETQYF.

V usage is TRBV6-5 and J usage is TRBJ1-2; D is possibly TRBD1 (6 bases). The germline CDR1 and CDR2 sequences are MNHEY and SVGAGI. The CDR3 consists of 13 residues. Trimming removed 4 bases at V and 9 bases at J, with 15 bases between. DNA for the CDR3: TGTGCCAGCAGTTCCGTAGACAGGATCCGCTACACCTTC. It is translated as CASSSVDRIRYTF.